This T cell receptor (beta chain) was retrieved from a study of OX40 agonist ivuxolimab in advanced cancers. Turning to the study itself: The dose of intravenous ivuxolimab that patients received every 2 weeks ranged from 0.01 to 10 mg/kg. Averaging roughly 60 years in age, with a range of about 20 to 90, the cohort was 82.7% male.

TCRdb's copy holds only in-frame clones and misses some; the assay was immunoSEQ multiplex PCR. Among tens of thousands of clones, roughly 81% were seen once, and the ten largest hold 2% to 2.5%. Study-level results: CD4+ and CD8+ T cells in blood underwent clonal expansion by week 6 at 0.1 to 3.0 mg/kg.

On this clone: The antigen is undetermined.

Sequencing was performed on CD4+ or CD8+ T cells sorted from blood, taken in a trial of the OX40 agonist ivuxolimab. This TCR derives from an adult with an advanced solid tumor such as melanoma, head and neck, liver or kidney cancer.

The CDR3 nucleotides are TGTGCCAGCAGCCCCAACGACAGGGGAGACTTTTCGCAGTACTTC. Its protein is CASSPNDRGDFSQYF. The gene calls are TRBV7-9 and TRBJ2-7; TRBD1 agrees at 8 bases. The germline CDR1 and CDR2 sequences are SEHNR and FQNEAQ (reference sequence). The CDR3 length is 15 residues. J lost 9 bases, V lost 5 bases, and 15 bases had no gene match.